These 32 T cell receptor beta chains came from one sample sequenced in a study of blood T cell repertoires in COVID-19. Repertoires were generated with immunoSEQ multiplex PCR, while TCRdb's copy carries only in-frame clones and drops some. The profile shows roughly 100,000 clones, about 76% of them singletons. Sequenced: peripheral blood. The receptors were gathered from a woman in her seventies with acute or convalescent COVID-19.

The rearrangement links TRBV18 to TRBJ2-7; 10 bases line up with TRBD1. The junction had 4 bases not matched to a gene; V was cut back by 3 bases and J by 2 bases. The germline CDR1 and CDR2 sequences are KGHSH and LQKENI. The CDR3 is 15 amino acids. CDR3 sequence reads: CASSPAGTGAYEQYF. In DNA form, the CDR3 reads TGTGCCAGCTCACCGGCCGGGACAGGGGCCTACGAGCAGTACTTC.

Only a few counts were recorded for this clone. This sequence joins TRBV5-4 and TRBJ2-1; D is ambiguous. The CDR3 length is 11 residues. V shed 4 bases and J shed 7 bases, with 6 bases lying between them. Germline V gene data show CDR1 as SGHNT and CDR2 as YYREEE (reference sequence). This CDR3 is CASSQLNEQFF. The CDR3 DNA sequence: TGTGCCAGCAGCCAACTTAATGAGCAGTTCTTC.

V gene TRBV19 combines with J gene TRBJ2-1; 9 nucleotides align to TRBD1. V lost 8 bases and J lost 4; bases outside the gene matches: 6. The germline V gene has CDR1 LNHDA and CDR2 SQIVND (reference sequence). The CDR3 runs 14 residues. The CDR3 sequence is CASGDRALYNEQFF. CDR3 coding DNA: TGTGCCAGTGGGGACAGGGCCCTTTACAATGAGCAGTTCTTC.

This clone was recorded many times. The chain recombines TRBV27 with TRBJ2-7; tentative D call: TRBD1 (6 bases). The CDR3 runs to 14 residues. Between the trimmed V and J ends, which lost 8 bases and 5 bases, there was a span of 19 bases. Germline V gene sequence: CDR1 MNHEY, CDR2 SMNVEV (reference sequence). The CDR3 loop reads CASGWTVGADEQYF. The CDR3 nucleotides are TGTGCCAGCGGCTGGACAGTTGGGGCCGACGAGCAGTACTTC.

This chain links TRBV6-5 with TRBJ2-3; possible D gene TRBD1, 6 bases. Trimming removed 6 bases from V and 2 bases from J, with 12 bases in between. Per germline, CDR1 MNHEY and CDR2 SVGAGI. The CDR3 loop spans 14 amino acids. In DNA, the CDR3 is TGTGCCAGCAGGTCCGGGACATACACAGATACGCAGTATTTT. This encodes CASRSGTYTDTQYF.

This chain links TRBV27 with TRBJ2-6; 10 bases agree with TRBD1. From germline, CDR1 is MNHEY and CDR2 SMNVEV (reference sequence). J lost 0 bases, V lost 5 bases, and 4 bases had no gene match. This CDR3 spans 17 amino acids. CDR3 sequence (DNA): TGTGCCAGCAGTACTCGACAGGGGGCCTCTGGGGCCAACGTCCTGACTTTC. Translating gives CASSTRQGASGANVLTF.

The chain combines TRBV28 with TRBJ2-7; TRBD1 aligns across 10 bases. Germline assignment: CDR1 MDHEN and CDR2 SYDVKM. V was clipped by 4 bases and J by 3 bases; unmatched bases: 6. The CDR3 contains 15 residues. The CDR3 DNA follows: TGTGCCAGCAGTTCTCATGGGACAGGGGTCTACGAGCAGTACTTC. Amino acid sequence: CASSSHGTGVYEQYF.

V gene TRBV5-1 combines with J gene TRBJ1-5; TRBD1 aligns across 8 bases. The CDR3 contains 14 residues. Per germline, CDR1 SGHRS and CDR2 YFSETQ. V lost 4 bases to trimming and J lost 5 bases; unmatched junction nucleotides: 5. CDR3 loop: CASSPDRADQPQHF. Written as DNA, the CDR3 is TGCGCCAGCAGCCCGGACAGGGCCGATCAGCCCCAGCATTTT.

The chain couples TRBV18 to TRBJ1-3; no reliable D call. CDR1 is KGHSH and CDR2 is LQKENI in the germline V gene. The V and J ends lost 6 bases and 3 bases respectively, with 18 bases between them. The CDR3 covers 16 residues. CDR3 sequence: CASSPLEISFGNTIYF. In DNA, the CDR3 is TGTGCCAGCTCTCCCCTCGAGATTTCATTTGGAAACACCATATATTTT.

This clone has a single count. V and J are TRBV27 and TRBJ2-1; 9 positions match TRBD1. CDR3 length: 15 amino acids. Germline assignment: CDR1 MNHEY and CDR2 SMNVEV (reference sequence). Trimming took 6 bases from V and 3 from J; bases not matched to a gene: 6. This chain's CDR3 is CASRPRQGDYNEQFF. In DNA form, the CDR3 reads TGTGCCAGCAGACCACGACAGGGGGACTACAATGAGCAGTTCTTC.

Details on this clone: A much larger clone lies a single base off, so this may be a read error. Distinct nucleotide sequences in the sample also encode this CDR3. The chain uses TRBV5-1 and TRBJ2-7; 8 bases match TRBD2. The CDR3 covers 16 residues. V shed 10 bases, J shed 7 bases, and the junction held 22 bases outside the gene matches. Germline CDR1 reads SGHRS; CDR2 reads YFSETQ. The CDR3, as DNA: TGCGCCCGTTTGAGCCGTCGGGGGGGCCGGGGGTGGGAGCAGTACTTC. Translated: CARLSRRGGRGWEQYF.

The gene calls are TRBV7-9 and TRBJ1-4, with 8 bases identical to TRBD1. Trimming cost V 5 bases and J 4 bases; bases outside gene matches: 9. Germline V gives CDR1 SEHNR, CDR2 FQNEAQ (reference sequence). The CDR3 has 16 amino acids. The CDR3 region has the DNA TGTGCCAGCAGCGATTCTTTACAGGGGGATAATGAAAAACTGTTTTTT. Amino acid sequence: CASSDSLQGDNEKLFF.

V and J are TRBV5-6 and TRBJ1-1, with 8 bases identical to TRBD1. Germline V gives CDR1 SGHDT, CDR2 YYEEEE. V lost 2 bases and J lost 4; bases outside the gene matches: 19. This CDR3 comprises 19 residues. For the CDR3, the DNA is TGTGCCAGCAGCTTTAGGATGTTTGGTGGACAGGGCGGATTCACTGAAGCTTTCTTT. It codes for CASSFRMFGGQGGFTEAFF.

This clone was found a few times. The CDR3 spells CASSSGLLDQPQHF. For the CDR3, the DNA is TGTGCCAGCAGCTCCGGACTCCTGGACCAGCCCCAGCATTTT. The chain joins TRBV5-5 to TRBJ1-5; no reliable D call. CDR3 length equals 14 residues. V was cut by 3 bases and J by 7 bases, with 14 bases left in between. Germline V gene lookup returns CDR1 SGHKS and CDR2 YYEKEE (reference sequence).

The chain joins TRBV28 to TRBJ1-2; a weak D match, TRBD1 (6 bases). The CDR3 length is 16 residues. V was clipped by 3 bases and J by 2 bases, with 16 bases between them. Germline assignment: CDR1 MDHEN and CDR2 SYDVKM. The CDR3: CASSLVGGARNYGYTF. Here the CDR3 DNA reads TGTGCCAGCAGTTTGGTTGGGGGGGCCCGGAACTATGGCTACACCTTC.

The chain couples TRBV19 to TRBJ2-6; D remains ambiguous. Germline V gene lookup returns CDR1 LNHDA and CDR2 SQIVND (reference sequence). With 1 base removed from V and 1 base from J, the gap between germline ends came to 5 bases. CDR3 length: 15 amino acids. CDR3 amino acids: CASSIGDSGANVLTF. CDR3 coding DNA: TGTGCCAGTAGTATAGGAGATTCTGGGGCCAACGTCCTGACTTTC.

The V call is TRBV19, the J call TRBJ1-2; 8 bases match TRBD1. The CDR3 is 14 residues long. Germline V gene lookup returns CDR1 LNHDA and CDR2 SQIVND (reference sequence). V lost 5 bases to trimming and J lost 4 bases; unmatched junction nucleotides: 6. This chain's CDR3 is CASSLQGASYGYTF. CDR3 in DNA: TGTGCCAGTAGTCTTCAGGGGGCGTCCTATGGCTACACCTTC.

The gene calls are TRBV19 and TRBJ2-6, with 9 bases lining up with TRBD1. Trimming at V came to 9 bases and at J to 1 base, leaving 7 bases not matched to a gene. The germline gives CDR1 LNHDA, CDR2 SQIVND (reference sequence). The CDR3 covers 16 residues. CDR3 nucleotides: TGTGCCAGCCAACCGGGACAGGGTTCTGGGGCCAACGTCCTGACTTTC. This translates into CASQPGQGSGANVLTF.

In nucleotides, the CDR3 is TGTGCCAGCAGGAAGACAGGGGAAAACTATGGCTACACCTTC. Amino acid sequence: CASRKTGENYGYTF. The chain is built from TRBV6-5 and TRBJ1-2, with 8 bases lining up with TRBD1. Germline lookup yields CDR1 MNHEY and CDR2 SVGAGI. This CDR3 comprises 14 residues. V dropped 6 bases and J dropped 2; count of bases not matched to a gene: 5.

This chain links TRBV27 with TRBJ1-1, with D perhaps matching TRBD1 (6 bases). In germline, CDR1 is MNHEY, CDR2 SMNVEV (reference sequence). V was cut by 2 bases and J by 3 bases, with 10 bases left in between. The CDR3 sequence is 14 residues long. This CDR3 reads CASSLQGPYTEAFF. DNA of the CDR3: TGTGCCAGCAGTTTACAGGGGCCTTACACTGAAGCTTTCTTT.

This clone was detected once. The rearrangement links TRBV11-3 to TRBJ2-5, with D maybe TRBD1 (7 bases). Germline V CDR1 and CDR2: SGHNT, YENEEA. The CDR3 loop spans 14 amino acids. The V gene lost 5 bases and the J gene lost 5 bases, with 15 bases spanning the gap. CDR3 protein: CASSPFGGGETQYF. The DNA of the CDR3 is TGTGCCAGCAGCCCCTTCGGAGGGGGCGAGACCCAGTACTTC.

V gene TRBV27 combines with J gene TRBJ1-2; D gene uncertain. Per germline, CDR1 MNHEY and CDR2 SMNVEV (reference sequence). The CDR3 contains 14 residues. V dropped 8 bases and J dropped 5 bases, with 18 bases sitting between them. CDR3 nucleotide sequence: TGTGCCAGCTCCCCGGGGAGTGGAGGGTATGGCTACACCTTC. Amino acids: CASSPGSGGYGYTF.

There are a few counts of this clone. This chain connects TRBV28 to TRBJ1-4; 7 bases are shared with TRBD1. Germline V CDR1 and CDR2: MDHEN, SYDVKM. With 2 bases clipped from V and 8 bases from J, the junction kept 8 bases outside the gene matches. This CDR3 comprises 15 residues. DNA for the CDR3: TGTGCCAGCAGTTTACCACAGGGGAAGTACGAAAAACTGTTTTTT. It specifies CASSLPQGKYEKLFF. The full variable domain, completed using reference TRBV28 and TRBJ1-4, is DVKVTQSSRYLVKRTGEKVFLECVQDMDHENMFWYRQDPGLGLRLIYFSYDVKMKEKGDIPEGYSVSREKKERFSLILESASTNQTSMYLCASSLPQGKYEKLFFGSGTQLSVL.

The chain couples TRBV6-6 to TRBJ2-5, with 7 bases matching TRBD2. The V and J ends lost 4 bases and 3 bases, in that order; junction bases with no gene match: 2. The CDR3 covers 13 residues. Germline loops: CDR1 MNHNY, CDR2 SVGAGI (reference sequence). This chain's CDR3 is CASSWAGEETQYF. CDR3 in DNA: TGTGCCAGCAGTTGGGCGGGGGAAGAGACCCAGTACTTC.

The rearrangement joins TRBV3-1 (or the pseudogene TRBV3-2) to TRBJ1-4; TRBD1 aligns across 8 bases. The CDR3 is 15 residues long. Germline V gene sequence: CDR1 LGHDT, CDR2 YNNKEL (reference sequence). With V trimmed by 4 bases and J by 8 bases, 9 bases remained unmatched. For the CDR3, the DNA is TGTGCCAGCAGCCTATCCAGGGGGCTCTGGGAAAAACTGTTTTTT. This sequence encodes CASSLSRGLWEKLFF.

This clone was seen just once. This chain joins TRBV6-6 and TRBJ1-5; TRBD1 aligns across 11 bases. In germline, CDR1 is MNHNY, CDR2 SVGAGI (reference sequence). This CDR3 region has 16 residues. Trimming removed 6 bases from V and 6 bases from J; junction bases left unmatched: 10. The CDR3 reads CASRPTGQGAVQPQHF. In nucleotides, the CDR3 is TGTGCCAGCAGGCCCACCGGACAGGGGGCGGTTCAGCCCCAGCATTTT.

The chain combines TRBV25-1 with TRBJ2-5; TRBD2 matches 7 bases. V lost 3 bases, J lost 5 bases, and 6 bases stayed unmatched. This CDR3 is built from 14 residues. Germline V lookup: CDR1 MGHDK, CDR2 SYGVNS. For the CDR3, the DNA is TGTGCCAGCAGTGATCCAAGGGAGGGGGAGACCCAGTACTTC. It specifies CASSDPREGETQYF. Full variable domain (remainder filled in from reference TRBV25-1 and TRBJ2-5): EADIYQTPRYLVIGTGKKITLECSQTMGHDKMYWYQQDPGMELHLIHYSYGVNSTEKGDLSSESTVSRIRTEHFPLTLESARPSHTSQYLCASSDPREGETQYFGPGTRLLVL.

CDR3 nucleotide sequence: TGTGCCAGCAGCCCCGAGGGCGGGCCTTGGGAGACCCAGTACTTC. As protein: CASSPEGGPWETQYF. The chain joins TRBV7-9 to TRBJ2-5, with D perhaps TRBD2 (5 bases). Germline assignment: CDR1 SEHNR and CDR2 FQNEAQ (reference sequence). V lost 5 bases, J lost 5 bases, and 18 bases lay in between. The CDR3 runs to 15 residues.

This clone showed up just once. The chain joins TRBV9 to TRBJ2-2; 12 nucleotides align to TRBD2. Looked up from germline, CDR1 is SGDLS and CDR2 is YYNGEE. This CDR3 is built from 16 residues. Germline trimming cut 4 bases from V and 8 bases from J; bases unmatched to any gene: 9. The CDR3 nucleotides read TGTGCCAGCAGCCATGGACTAGCGGGGCCCCCGGGGGAGCTGTTTTTT. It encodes CASSHGLAGPPGELFF.

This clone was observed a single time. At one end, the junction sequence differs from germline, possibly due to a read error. The CDR3 region is CATSRGTSGGNVLHF. In DNA, the CDR3 is TGTGCCACCAGCAGAGGGACTAGCGGGGGGAACGTATTGCATTTT. The genes are TRBV15 and TRBJ2-3; 14 nucleotides line up with TRBD2. The V gene's germline CDR1 is LNHNV and CDR2 YYDKDF (reference sequence). The CDR3 sequence is 15 residues long.

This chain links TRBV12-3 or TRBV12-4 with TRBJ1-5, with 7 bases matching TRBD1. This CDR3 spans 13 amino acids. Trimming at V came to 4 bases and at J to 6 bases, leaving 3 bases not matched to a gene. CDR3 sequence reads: CASSYRQGQPQHF. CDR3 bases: TGTGCCAGCAGTTACCGACAGGGTCAGCCCCAGCATTTT.

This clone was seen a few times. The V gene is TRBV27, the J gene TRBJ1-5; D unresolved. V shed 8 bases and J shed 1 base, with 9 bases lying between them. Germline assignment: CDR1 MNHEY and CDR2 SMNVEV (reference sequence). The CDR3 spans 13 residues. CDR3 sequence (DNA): TGTGCCAGCGCCCTGGGCAGCAATCAGCCCCAGCATTTT. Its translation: CASALGSNQPQHF.